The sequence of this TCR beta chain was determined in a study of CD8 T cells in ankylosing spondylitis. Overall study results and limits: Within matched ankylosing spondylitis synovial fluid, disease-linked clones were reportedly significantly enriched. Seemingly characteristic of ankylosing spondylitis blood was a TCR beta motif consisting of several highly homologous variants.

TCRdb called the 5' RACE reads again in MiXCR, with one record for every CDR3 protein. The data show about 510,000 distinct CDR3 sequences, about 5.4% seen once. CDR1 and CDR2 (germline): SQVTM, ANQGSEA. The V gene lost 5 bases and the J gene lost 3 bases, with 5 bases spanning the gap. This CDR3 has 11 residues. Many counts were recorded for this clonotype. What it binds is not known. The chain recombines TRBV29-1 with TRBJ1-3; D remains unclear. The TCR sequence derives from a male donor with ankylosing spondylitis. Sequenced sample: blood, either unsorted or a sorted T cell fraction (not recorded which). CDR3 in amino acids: CSVRDGNTIYF. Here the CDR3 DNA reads TGCAGCGTTAGGGATGGAAACACCATATATTTT.